These 16 T cell receptor beta chains were sequenced from one sample in a study of blood T cell repertoires in COVID-19. Data came from immunoSEQ multiplex PCR; TCRdb stores just in-frame clones and leaves some out. The sample includes 30,000 to 40,000 clones, approximately 93% of them seen just once. The source material was peripheral blood. These receptors came from a male donor with active COVID-19.

A single count supports this clone. The J gene is TRBJ1-2, the V gene TRBV3-1 (or the pseudogene TRBV3-2); weak D call: TRBD1 (5 bases). The CDR3 runs 13 residues. V lost 4 bases, J lost 1 base, and 7 bases lay in between. Per the germline V gene, CDR1 is LGHDT and CDR2 is YNNKEL (reference sequence). The CDR3 DNA is TGTGCCAGCAGCCCGGACAATAACTATGGCTACACCTTC. It codes for CASSPDNNYGYTF.

The gene calls are TRBV6-5 and TRBJ1-2; TRBD1 matches at 8 bases. V was pared by 6 bases and J by 4 bases, with 7 bases of the junction left unmatched. Germline V gives CDR1 MNHEY, CDR2 SVGAGI. The length of the CDR3 is 14 residues. CDR3 sequence reads: CASRPGQASYGYTF. Here the CDR3 DNA reads TGTGCCAGCAGACCGGGACAGGCCAGCTATGGCTACACCTTC.

This clone occurred once. This rearrangement joins TRBV9 to TRBJ2-5, with 8 bases lining up with TRBD2. The CDR3 spans 14 residues. The germline CDR1 and CDR2 sequences are SGDLS and YYNGEE. J gave up 2 bases and V 4 bases, and 4 bases lay outside the gene matches. The CDR3 region is CASSIAGTQETQYF. In nucleotides, the CDR3 is TGTGCCAGCAGCATAGCGGGGACTCAAGAGACCCAGTACTTC.

J is TRBJ1-1 and V is TRBV5-1; perhaps TRBD1 as D (6 bases). Trimming stripped 2 bases from V and 1 base from J, with 12 bases between. This CDR3 has 15 amino acids. The germline gives CDR1 SGHRS, CDR2 YFSETQ. CDR3 sequence reads: CASSFSGTKNTEAFF. The CDR3 region has the DNA TGCGCCAGCAGCTTTTCCGGGACAAAGAACACTGAAGCTTTCTTT.

The V and J genes are TRBV19 and TRBJ2-5, with no clear D. The germline V and J ends were trimmed by 5 bases and 0 bases, with 4 bases remaining between them. Germline CDR1 and CDR2: LNHDA and SQIVND (reference sequence). This CDR3 has 12 residues. Here the CDR3 reads CASSSNQETQYF. Written as DNA, the CDR3 is TGTGCCAGTAGTTCCAACCAAGAGACCCAGTACTTC.

The V gene is TRBV6-5, the J gene TRBJ2-7; perhaps TRBD1 as D (7 bases). The length of the CDR3 is 14 residues. Germline CDR1 reads MNHEY; CDR2 reads SVGAGI. V was clipped by 4 bases and J by 6 bases, with 16 bases between them. CDR3 sequence reads: CASSFQGGSGEQYF. CDR3 sequence (DNA): TGTGCCAGCAGTTTTCAGGGGGGTAGTGGCGAGCAGTACTTC.

The chain carries TRBV6-5 and TRBJ1-2; 7 bases agree with TRBD1. Looked up from germline, CDR1 is MNHEY and CDR2 is SVGAGI. Trimming at V came to 8 bases and at J to 5 bases, leaving 8 bases not matched to a gene. This CDR3 has 13 residues. CDR3 loop: CASGVTGSYGYTF. In DNA form, the CDR3 reads TGTGCCAGCGGGGTGACAGGGTCATATGGCTACACCTTC.

The rearrangement links TRBV19 to TRBJ2-1; possibly TRBD2 for D (7 bases). Germline V CDR1 and CDR2: LNHDA, SQIVND (reference sequence). The CDR3 has 15 residues. V lost 3 bases to trimming and J lost 7 bases, with 16 bases between them. CDR3 nucleotide sequence: TGTGCCAGTAGTATGTCCCGGGGGGCTTGGAATGAGCAGTTCTTC. The encoded protein is CASSMSRGAWNEQFF.

The genes are TRBV18 and TRBJ2-2, with a weak D call TRBD1 (6 bases). Germline CDR1 is KGHSH and CDR2 is LQKENI. This CDR3 is 17 amino acids long. Deletions cut 0 bases from V and 2 bases from J, with 13 bases between. CDR3 in amino acids: CASSPPLDRSNTGELFF. CDR3 nucleotide sequence: TGTGCCAGCTCACCACCGCTAGACAGGTCTAACACCGGGGAGCTGTTTTTT.

This clone was observed once. The chain links TRBV5-1 to TRBJ2-3; weak D call: TRBD2 (6 bases). The V gene's germline CDR1 is SGHRS and CDR2 YFSETQ. The V end was cut by 5 bases, the J end by 6 bases, with 28 bases between. CDR3 size: 18 residues. The CDR3 DNA reads TGCGCCAGCAGTCAGGCCCCCCGGGGTAGCGGCCCCCCCGATACGCAGTATTTT. It specifies CASSQAPRGSGPPDTQYF.

The V call is TRBV11-3, the J call TRBJ2-7; TRBD2 aligns across 7 bases. CDR3 size: 13 residues. J was trimmed by 6 bases and V by 4 bases; bases with no gene match: 6. The V gene's germline CDR1 is SGHNT and CDR2 YENEEA. The CDR3, as DNA: TGTGCCAGCAGCTCCGGGGGGAGAGGCGAGCAGTACTTC. Translated, it gives CASSSGGRGEQYF.

This chain uses TRBV2 with TRBJ1-3, with D possibly being TRBD1 (5 bases). The germline CDR1 and CDR2 sequences are SNHLY and FYNNEI. The CDR3 consists of 15 residues. With 2 bases removed from V and 0 bases from J, the gap between germline ends came to 8 bases. The CDR3 region is CASSERQNSGNTIYF. The CDR3 bases are TGTGCCAGCAGTGAACGACAGAACTCTGGAAACACCATATATTTT.

The sample holds one count of this clone. This sequence joins TRBV7-2 and TRBJ2-1; TRBD2 aligns across 15 bases. Unmatched junction bases numbered 6, after V lost 5 bases and J lost 7 bases. CDR1 and CDR2 from the germline V gene are SGHTA and FQGNSA. This CDR3 is built from 16 residues. This CDR3 reads CASSPGTSGGQNEQFF. CDR3 nucleotide sequence: TGTGCCAGCAGCCCCGGGACTAGCGGGGGGCAGAATGAGCAGTTCTTC.

The V call is TRBV6-5, the J call TRBJ1-2, with D perhaps TRBD1 (6 bases). The germline CDR1 and CDR2 sequences are MNHEY and SVGAGI. V gave up 6 bases and J gave up 8 bases, with 19 bases separating them. The CDR3 has 14 residues. This chain's CDR3 is CASSPAQGHRGYTF. CDR3 coding DNA: TGTGCCAGCAGCCCCGCCCAGGGGCATCGGGGCTACACCTTC.

The CDR3 DNA sequence: TGTGCCAGCAGCCAAGTCCCGGGACAGGGGAATGAAAAACTGTTTTTT. This gives the protein CASSQVPGQGNEKLFF. The chain combines TRBV3-1 (or the pseudogene TRBV3-2) with TRBJ1-4; TRBD1 matches 10 bases. CDR1 is LGHDT, CDR2 YNNKEL, per germline (reference sequence). CDR3 size: 16 residues. After removal of 1 base from V and 5 bases from J, the junction contained 4 bases not matched to a gene.

V is TRBV20-1 and J is TRBJ2-3, with 10 bases that match TRBD2. Germline V gene sequence: CDR1 DFQATT, CDR2 SNEGSKA (reference sequence). Trimming cost V 6 bases and J 15 bases; bases outside gene matches: 12. The CDR3 is 12 residues long. The CDR3 sequence is CSASEPGTSEYF. The DNA for the CDR3 is TGCAGTGCCAGTGAACCCGGGACTAGCGAATATTTT.